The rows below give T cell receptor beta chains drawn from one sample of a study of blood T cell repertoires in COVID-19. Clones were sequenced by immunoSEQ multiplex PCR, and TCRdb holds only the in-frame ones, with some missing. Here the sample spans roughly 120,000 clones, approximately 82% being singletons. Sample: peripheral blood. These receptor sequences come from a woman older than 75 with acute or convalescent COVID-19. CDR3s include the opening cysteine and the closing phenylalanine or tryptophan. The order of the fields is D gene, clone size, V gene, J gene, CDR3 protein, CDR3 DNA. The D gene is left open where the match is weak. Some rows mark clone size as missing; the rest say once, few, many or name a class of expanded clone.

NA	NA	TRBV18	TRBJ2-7	CASSPPGQPYEQYF	TGTGCCAGCTCACCACCCGGACAGCCCTACGAGCAGTACTTC
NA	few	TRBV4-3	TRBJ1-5	CASSQDSDRWYQPQHF	TGCGCCAGCAGCCAAGATAGCGACAGGTGGTATCAGCCCCAGCATTTT
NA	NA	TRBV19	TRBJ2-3	CASSIGEPTDTQYF	TGTGCCAGTAGTATCGGGGAACCCACAGATACGCAGTATTTT
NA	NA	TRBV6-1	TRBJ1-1	CASSERQVNTEAFF	TGTGCCAGCAGTGAAAGACAGGTGAACACTGAAGCTTTCTTT
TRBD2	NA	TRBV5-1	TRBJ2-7	CASSLGRGTRSSYEQYF	TGCGCCAGCAGCTTGGGTCGAGGGACTAGGAGCTCCTACGAGCAGTACTTC
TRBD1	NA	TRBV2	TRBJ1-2	CASSPFGQGAPGYGYTF	TGTGCCAGCAGCCCTTTTGGACAGGGGGCCCCCGGCTATGGCTACACCTTC
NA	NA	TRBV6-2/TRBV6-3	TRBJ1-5	CASSYGQVYSNQPQHF	TGTGCCAGCAGTTACGGGCAGGTCTATAGCAATCAGCCCCAGCATTTT
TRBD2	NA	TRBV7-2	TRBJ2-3	CASSYTSGLLGDTQYF	TGTGCCAGCAGCTACACTAGCGGGCTGTTGGGGGATACGCAGTATTTT
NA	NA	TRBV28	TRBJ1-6	CASNYRDSPLHF	TGTGCCAGCAACTACAGGGACTCACCCCTCCACTTT
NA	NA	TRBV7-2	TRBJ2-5	CASSFSQGEETQYF	TGTGCCAGCAGCTTCTCTCAGGGTGAGGAGACCCAGTACTTC
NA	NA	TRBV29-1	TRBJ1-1	CSVGRGTEAFF	TGCAGCGTTGGCAGGGGCACTGAAGCTTTCTTT
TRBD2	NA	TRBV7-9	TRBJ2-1	CASSLLGSGGRDEQFF	TGTGCCAGCAGCTTGTTAGGTAGCGGGGGCAGGGATGAGCAGTTCTTC
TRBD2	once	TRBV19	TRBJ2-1	CASRSSGLAGGEQFF	TGTGCCAGTCGGTCCTCGGGACTAGCGGGAGGGGAGCAGTTCTTC
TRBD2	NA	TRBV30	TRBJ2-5	CAWSTGLAGEVQYF	TGTGCCTGGAGTACGGGACTAGCGGGAGAGGTCCAGTACTTC
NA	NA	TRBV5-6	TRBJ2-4	CASILQGSHIQYF	TGTGCCAGCATCCTGCAGGGGTCCCACATTCAGTACTTC
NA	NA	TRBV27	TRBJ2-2	CASSLSGSGNTGELFF	TGTGCCAGCAGTTTATCGGGTAGCGGGAACACCGGGGAGCTGTTTTTT
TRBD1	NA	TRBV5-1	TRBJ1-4	CASSLDGTDIEKLFF	TGCGCCAGCAGCTTGGATGGGACAGACATTGAAAAACTGTTTTTT